Listed here is a single T cell receptor (beta chain). This record belongs to a study of cytomegalovirus exposure and HLA in healthy donors. Measured with immunoSEQ multiplex PCR; TCRdb has only the in-frame clones, and not every one. The sample contains around 300,000 clones, more than 75% of which appear only once. The CDR3 runs 13 residues. Losses at the gene ends were 3 bases for V and 10 bases for J; bases not matched to a gene: 3. CDR1 SGDLS and CDR2 YYNGEE come from the germline V gene. V and J are TRBV9 and TRBJ2-1, with TRBD2 identical over 11 bases. This TCR derives from a woman younger than 30 in good health and CMV-seronegative. Material for sequencing was PBMCs. The CDR3 region is CASSGLAGGEQFF. The DNA for the CDR3 is TGTGCCAGCAGCGGCTTAGCGGGAGGGGAGCAGTTCTTC.